This T cell receptor beta chain was observed in a study of blood T cell repertoires in COVID-19. Study-level information: The United States, Italy and Spain provided the acute and convalescent COVID-19 samples. The analysed material was cDNA or gDNA that came from T cells, B-cell-depleted T cells, or PBMCs.

Original methodology: Reference gene primer amplification gave estimated nucleated cell counts. This table comes from immunoSEQ multiplex PCR, and its TCRdb copy is limited to in-frame clones, with some not included. For V, J and clone size, that table is used; D and trimming come from the DNA. The data show some 150,000 clones, around 81% seen once. The sample consisted of peripheral blood. The clonotype comes from a woman between 55 and 75 years old with active or convalescent COVID-19.

Here the CDR3 reads CASSFVLRDFEQFF. In DNA, the CDR3 is TGTGCCAGCAGTTTCGTTCTCAGGGACTTTGAGCAGTTCTTC. The chain has TRBV6-2 or TRBV6-3 and TRBJ2-1; maybe TRBD2 (6 bases). Trimming took 4 bases from V and 9 from J, leaving 16 bases between them. CDR1 MNHEY and CDR2 SVGEGT come from the germline V gene. The CDR3 extends over 14 amino acids.